These 10 T cell receptor beta chains share one sample of origin, sequenced in a study of blood T cell repertoires in COVID-19. The method was immunoSEQ multiplex PCR; TCRdb's version includes in-frame clones alone and lacks a portion of them. Of some 95,000 clones detected, roughly nine tenths appear once; the ten largest clones hold about 1.8%. The sequencing input was peripheral blood. Receptors were obtained from a human donor with active COVID-19. The donor label of this sample is uncertain.

The gene calls are TRBV11-2 and TRBJ2-7; 7 nucleotides align to TRBD2. The CDR3 has 17 residues. V was clipped by 3 bases and J by 3 bases; unmatched bases: 14. Germline V gene data show CDR1 as SGHAT and CDR2 as FQNNGV. DNA for the CDR3: TGTGCCAGCAGCTTCGACGGCTTATCCGGGACTAACTACGAGCAGTACTTC. Amino acids: CASSFDGLSGTNYEQYF.

The chain carries TRBV5-8 and TRBJ2-3; no definite D call. This CDR3 has 15 residues. The V end lost 4 bases, the J end lost 3 bases, and 15 bases lay between the germline ends. Germline-derived CDR1 and CDR2 are SGHTS and YDEGEE. CDR3 nucleotides: TGTGCCAGCAGCCCCGCTAGGTCGACGACAGATACGCAGTATTTT. Its translation is CASSPARSTTDTQYF.

The rearrangement links TRBV9 to TRBJ2-7, with TRBD2 identical over 9 bases. CDR3 length: 15 residues. CDR1 is SGDLS and CDR2 is YYNGEE in the germline V gene. Trimming cost V 3 bases and J 3 bases; bases outside gene matches: 7. The CDR3 sequence: CASSAGASGVYEQYF. The CDR3 bases are TGTGCCAGCAGCGCCGGGGCTAGCGGGGTCTACGAGCAGTACTTC.

The chain couples TRBV27 to TRBJ1-2; D is unclear. The ends were cut back, 5 bases at V and 3 bases at J, with 13 bases in the middle. This CDR3 is built from 14 residues. Germline assignment: CDR1 MNHEY and CDR2 SMNVEV (reference sequence). CDR3 amino acids: CASSPLWQDYGYTF. The DNA for the CDR3 is TGTGCCAGCAGTCCCTTGTGGCAGGACTATGGCTACACCTTC.

The chain couples TRBV2 to TRBJ2-1; 7 nucleotides match TRBD1. V shed 7 bases and J 7 bases; nucleotides not matched to a gene: 7. The CDR3 is 13 amino acids. CDR1 and CDR2 from the germline V gene are SNHLY and FYNNEI. The CDR3 reads CASKGQGVNEQFF. DNA of the CDR3: TGTGCCAGCAAAGGTCAGGGGGTTAATGAGCAGTTCTTC.

The genes are TRBV9 and TRBJ2-2, with TRBD1 matching 10 bases. This CDR3 has 16 amino acids. Germline assignment: CDR1 SGDLS and CDR2 YYNGEE. V dropped 2 bases and J dropped 5; count of bases not matched to a gene: 6. The chain's CDR3 is CASSVRQGANTGELFF. CDR3 bases: TGTGCCAGCAGCGTGAGACAGGGGGCTAATACCGGGGAGCTGTTTTTT. Filled out from reference TRBV9 and TRBJ2-2, the complete variable domain reads DSGVTQTPKHLITATGQRVTLRCSPRSGDLSVYWYQQSLDQGLQFLIQYYNGEERAKGNILERFSAQQFPDLHSELNLSSLELGDSALYFCASSVRQGANTGELFFGEGSRLTVL.

CDR3: CASSQGLQADTEAFF. CDR3 DNA: TGTGCCAGCAGCCAAGGTTTACAGGCAGACACTGAAGCTTTCTTT. The V and J genes are TRBV3-1 (or the pseudogene TRBV3-2) and TRBJ1-1; possibly TRBD1 for D (5 bases). The CDR3 is made up of 15 amino acids. V was cut by 1 base and J by 3 bases, with 12 bases left in between. Germline CDR1 and CDR2: LGHDT and YNNKEL (reference sequence).

The chain employs TRBV7-9 and TRBJ2-7; TRBD1 agrees at 7 bases. This CDR3 comprises 14 residues. The junction had 7 bases not matched to a gene; V was cut back by 2 bases and J by 6 bases. The germline V gene encodes CDR1 SEHNR and CDR2 FQNEAQ (reference sequence). This CDR3 reads CASSLPQGPGEQYF. As DNA, the CDR3 is TGTGCCAGCAGCTTACCACAGGGGCCTGGCGAGCAGTACTTC.

The chain combines TRBV5-4 with TRBJ2-7; TRBD2 agrees at 7 bases. There are 15 residues in the CDR3. The ends lost 4 bases at V and 2 bases at J; junction bases unmatched: 9. The germline gives CDR1 SGHNT, CDR2 YYREEE (reference sequence). The DNA of the CDR3 is TGTGCCAGCAGCCCTAACCGGGGGGTCCCCTACGAGCAGTACTTC. It is translated as CASSPNRGVPYEQYF.

About this clone itself: The same CDR3 is also encoded by other DNA sequences in this sample. V usage is TRBV12-3 or TRBV12-4 and J usage is TRBJ2-7, with D tentatively TRBD2 (6 bases). This CDR3 has 12 residues. V was shortened by 1 base and J by 6 bases, with 7 bases between the two germline ends. CDR3 DNA: TGTGCCAGCAGTTTAGTGGGGGGCGAGCAGTACTTC. Amino acid sequence: CASSLVGGEQYF.